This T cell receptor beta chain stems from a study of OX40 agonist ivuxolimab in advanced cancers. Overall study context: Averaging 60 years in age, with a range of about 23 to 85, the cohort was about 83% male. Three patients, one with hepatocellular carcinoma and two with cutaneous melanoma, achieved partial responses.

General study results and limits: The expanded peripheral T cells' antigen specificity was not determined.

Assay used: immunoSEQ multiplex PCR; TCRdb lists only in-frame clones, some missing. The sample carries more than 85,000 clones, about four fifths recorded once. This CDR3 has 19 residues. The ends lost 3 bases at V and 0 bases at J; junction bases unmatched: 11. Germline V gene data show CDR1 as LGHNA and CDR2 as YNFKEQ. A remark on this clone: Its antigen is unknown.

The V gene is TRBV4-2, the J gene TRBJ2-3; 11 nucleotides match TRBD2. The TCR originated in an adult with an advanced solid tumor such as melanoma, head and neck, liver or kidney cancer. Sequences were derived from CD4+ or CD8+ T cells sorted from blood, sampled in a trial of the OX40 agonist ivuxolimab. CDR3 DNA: TGTGCCAGCAGCCAGGTGGGGCTAGCGGGGGGCTCTAGCACAGATACGCAGTATTTT. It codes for CASSQVGLAGGSSTDTQYF.